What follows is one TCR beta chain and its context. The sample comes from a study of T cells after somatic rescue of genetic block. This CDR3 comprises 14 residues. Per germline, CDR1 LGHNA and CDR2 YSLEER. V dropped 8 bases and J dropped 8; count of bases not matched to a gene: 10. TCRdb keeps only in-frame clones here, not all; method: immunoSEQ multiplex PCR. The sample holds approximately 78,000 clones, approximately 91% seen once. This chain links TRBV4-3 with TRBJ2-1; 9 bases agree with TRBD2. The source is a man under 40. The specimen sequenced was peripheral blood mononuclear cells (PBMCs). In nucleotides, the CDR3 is TGCGCCAGCGGCCCAGCGGGAGGTCGGGATGAGCAGTTCTTC. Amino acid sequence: CASGPAGGRDEQFF.